This T cell receptor (beta chain) was recorded in a study of vaccination effects on CD4 cells after COVID-19. The culture ran for approximately 10 days, and then CD4+ T cells were isolated. Trimming took 2 bases from V and 11 from J, leaving 12 bases between them. The CDR3 spans 12 residues. CDR1 is LGHDT, CDR2 YNNKEL, per germline (reference sequence). Clones were read by immunoSEQ multiplex PCR, and TCRdb kept only the in-frame ones, dropping some. The sample gives around 70,000 clones, around 77% of which show up once; about 1.9% is in the top ten. A note on this clone: Its antigen is still unknown.

The chain combines TRBV3-1 (or the pseudogene TRBV3-2) with TRBJ2-5; D ambiguous. This clonotype was sampled from a human donor who received a COVID-19 vaccine. Source: CD4+ T cells from PBMCs cultured without peptide, taken before COVID-19 vaccination. CDR3 region: CASSQLAKLQYF. DNA of the CDR3: TGTGCCAGCAGCCAACTGGCGAAATTACAGTACTTC.